These 20 T cell receptor beta chains were sequenced from one sample in a study of sequential checkpoint blockade in melanoma. Produced via immunoSEQ multiplex PCR; TCRdb's table is partial and in-frame only. The table includes roughly 30,000 clones, about 83% detected once. Treatment specified: randomized to nivolumab then ipilimumab (arm A) or the reverse (arm B). Material: CD8+ T cells sorted from blood (inferred from file names), obtained from a patient given nivolumab and ipilimumab in sequence. These receptors came from a human donor with melanoma.

This clone was seen once. The CDR3 loop is CASSLARSGLSYNEQFF. The DNA of the CDR3 is TGTGCCAGCAGCTTAGCGAGGAGCGGGCTGTCCTACAATGAGCAGTTCTTC. This chain joins TRBV7-9 and TRBJ2-1, with D perhaps TRBD2 (6 bases). Looked up from germline, CDR1 is SEHNR and CDR2 is FQNEAQ (reference sequence). This CDR3 spans 17 amino acids. V gave up 0 bases and J gave up 1 base, with 13 bases separating them. Combining the CDR3 with reference TRBV7-9 and TRBJ2-1 gives the whole variable domain DTGVSQNPRHKITKRGQNVTFRCDPISEHNRLYWYRQTLGQGPEFLTYFQNEAQLEKSRLLSDRFSAERPKGSFSTLEIQRTEQGDSAMYLCASSLARSGLSYNEQFFGPGTRLTVL.

The chain links TRBV4-1 to TRBJ2-2, with D uncertain. With 6 bases removed from V and 5 bases from J, the gap between germline ends came to 7 bases. CDR1 MGHRA and CDR2 YSYEKL come from the germline V gene. The CDR3 runs to 12 residues. The CDR3 coding sequence is TGCGCCAGCAGTTTCGGGACCGGGGAGCTGTTTTTT. Encoded protein: CASSFGTGELFF.

The chain is built from TRBV5-1 and TRBJ1-1, with D perhaps TRBD1 (5 bases). CDR1 is SGHRS, CDR2 YFSETQ, per germline. V lost 0 bases, J lost 6 bases, and 15 bases lay in between. This CDR3 comprises 15 residues. Here the CDR3 reads CASSLGAGRGPEAFF. The DNA for the CDR3 is TGCGCCAGCAGCTTGGGGGCAGGGAGGGGCCCTGAAGCTTTCTTT.

This clone was detected once. The V call is TRBV4-3, the J call TRBJ2-2, with D unclear. This CDR3 has 13 residues. Trimming stripped 0 bases from V and 6 bases from J, with 5 bases between. Germline V gene lookup returns CDR1 LGHNA and CDR2 YSLEER. The chain's CDR3 is CASSQDISGELFF. DNA for the CDR3: TGCGCCAGCAGCCAAGATATTTCCGGGGAGCTGTTTTTT.

The V gene is TRBV5-1, the J gene TRBJ1-1, with D perhaps TRBD1 (5 bases). The CDR3 length is 12 residues. The ends were cut back, 4 bases at V and 5 bases at J, with 9 bases in the middle. Per germline, CDR1 SGHRS and CDR2 YFSETQ. CDR3: CASSDAGTEAFF. DNA for the CDR3: TGCGCCAGCAGCGACGCAGGGACTGAAGCTTTCTTT. The complete variable domain, with remaining parts taken from reference TRBV5-1 and TRBJ1-1, reads KAGVTQTPRYLIKTRGQQVTLSCSPISGHRSVSWYQQTPGQGLQFLFEYFSETQRNKGNFPGRFSGRQFSNSRSEMNVSTLELGDSALYLCASSDAGTEAFFGQGTRLTVV.

This clone was detected a few times. This chain joins TRBV5-4 and TRBJ1-5; D uncertain. The germline CDR1 and CDR2 sequences are SGHNT and YYREEE (reference sequence). The CDR3 spans 13 residues. The ends were cut back, 5 bases at V and 4 bases at J, with 10 bases in the middle. The CDR3: CASSLDWNQPQHF. CDR3 nucleotides: TGTGCCAGCAGTTTAGACTGGAATCAGCCCCAGCATTTT.

V and J are TRBV28 and TRBJ2-7, with unresolved D. Germline V lookup: CDR1 MDHEN, CDR2 SYDVKM. This CDR3 spans 13 amino acids. V gave up 2 bases and J gave up 1 base, with 6 bases separating them. Here the CDR3 DNA reads TGTGCCAGCAGTTTACGGCGGTCCTACGAGCAGTACTTC. Encoded protein: CASSLRRSYEQYF. Filled out from reference TRBV28 and TRBJ2-7, the complete variable domain reads DVKVTQSSRYLVKRTGEKVFLECVQDMDHENMFWYRQDPGLGLRLIYFSYDVKMKEKGDIPEGYSVSREKKERFSLILESASTNQTSMYLCASSLRRSYEQYFGPGTRLTVT.

The chain couples TRBV7-9 to TRBJ1-2; 8 nucleotides match TRBD1. The germline V gene encodes CDR1 SEHNR and CDR2 FQNEAQ (reference sequence). The V segment lost 3 bases and the J segment 8 bases; nucleotides outside the gene matches: 5. CDR3 size: 13 residues. CDR3 nucleotide sequence: TGTGCCAGCAGCTTGGACAGGGAGGAGGGCTACACCTTC. Translated: CASSLDREEGYTF. The full variable domain, with the rest looked up from reference TRBV7-9 and TRBJ1-2, is DTGVSQNPRHKITKRGQNVTFRCDPISEHNRLYWYRQTLGQGPEFLTYFQNEAQLEKSRLLSDRFSAERPKGSFSTLEIQRTEQGDSAMYLCASSLDREEGYTFGSGTRLTVV.

The CDR3, as DNA: TGTGCCAGCAGCCAAGAACGAGAGGGAGGAGATGTCAGTCAGCCCCAGCATTTT. It encodes CASSQEREGGDVSQPQHF. V is TRBV4-2 and J is TRBJ1-5; no clear D gene. Germline V gives CDR1 LGHNA, CDR2 YNFKEQ. Trimming removed 0 bases at V and 6 bases at J, with 21 bases between. CDR3 length: 18 amino acids.

J is TRBJ1-1 and V is TRBV19; D remains ambiguous. The CDR3 has 15 residues. Germline V CDR1 and CDR2: LNHDA, SQIVND (reference sequence). The germline V and J ends were trimmed by 3 bases and 1 base, with 12 bases remaining between them. In DNA form, the CDR3 reads TGTGCCAGTAGTATCCTGGCCCTCTCGAACACTGAAGCTTTCTTT. Protein: CASSILALSNTEAFF.

The chain recombines TRBV7-2 with TRBJ2-1; 8 positions match TRBD1. The germline CDR1 and CDR2 sequences are SGHTA and FQGNSA. Unmatched junction bases numbered 9, after V lost 4 bases and J lost 7 bases. The CDR3 spans 15 residues. CDR3 nucleotides: TGTGCCAGCAGCTCCCAGAGACAGGGGTGGAATGAGCAGTTCTTC. Its protein is CASSSQRQGWNEQFF.

This clone was found a few times. V gene TRBV7-2 combines with J gene TRBJ2-1; possible D gene TRBD2, 5 bases. The CDR3 is 16 amino acids. Germline CDR1 reads SGHTA; CDR2 reads FQGNSA. The ends were cut back, 5 bases at V and 0 bases at J, with 14 bases in the middle. The CDR3 DNA reads TGTGCCAGCAGCCAAGATTGGCTAGCCTCCTACAATGAGCAGTTCTTC. Its translation: CASSQDWLASYNEQFF.

The chain is built from TRBV7-9 and TRBJ2-3, with 7 bases lining up with TRBD2. CDR1 and CDR2 from the germline V gene are SEHNR and FQNEAQ (reference sequence). There are 16 residues in the CDR3. Trimming removed 0 bases from V and 5 bases from J; junction bases left unmatched: 8. The CDR3 DNA sequence: TGTGCCAGCAGCTTAGCTGGTAGCGGGCCCCAAGATACGCAGTATTTT. It yields the protein CASSLAGSGPQDTQYF. Supplemented by reference TRBV7-9 and TRBJ2-3, the full variable domain reads DTGVSQNPRHKITKRGQNVTFRCDPISEHNRLYWYRQTLGQGPEFLTYFQNEAQLEKSRLLSDRFSAERPKGSFSTLEIQRTEQGDSAMYLCASSLAGSGPQDTQYFGPGTRLTVL.

In its sample, this clone was seen a few times. The chain is built from TRBV7-6 and TRBJ1-4; D call uncertain. The CDR3 consists of 15 residues. Germline values: CDR1 SGHVS, CDR2 FNYEAQ. V lost 4 bases, J lost 3 bases, and 12 bases lay in between. CDR3 in amino acids: CASSSEQSANEKLFF. In DNA, the CDR3 is TGTGCCAGCAGCTCAGAACAGTCGGCTAATGAAAAACTGTTTTTT.

This sequence joins TRBV4-1 and TRBJ1-2; D is uncertain. Germline V lookup: CDR1 MGHRA, CDR2 YSYEKL. The CDR3 contains 16 residues. With 0 bases removed from V and 6 bases from J, the gap between germline ends came to 17 bases. The CDR3 is CASSQEGGRAEDGYTF. For the CDR3, the DNA is TGCGCCAGCAGCCAAGAGGGAGGTCGGGCAGAGGATGGCTACACCTTC.

This chain uses TRBV7-9 with TRBJ2-3, with D uncertain. Trimming took 5 bases from V and 2 from J, leaving 11 bases between them. Germline V gene sequence: CDR1 SEHNR, CDR2 FQNEAQ (reference sequence). The CDR3 consists of 14 residues. The CDR3 coding sequence is TGTGCCAGCAGCATAAACACCCCCACAGATACGCAGTATTTT. Translated: CASSINTPTDTQYF.

This chain uses TRBV27 with TRBJ2-1; 8 bases match TRBD2. Germline CDR1 MNHEY, CDR2 SMNVEV (reference sequence). The junction had 9 bases not matched to a gene; V was cut back by 6 bases and J by 5 bases. The CDR3 length is 15 residues. The CDR3 bases are TGTGCCAGCAGGACGGGACTAGGGGACAACAATGAGCAGTTCTTC. This gives the protein CASRTGLGDNNEQFF.

The gene calls are TRBV9 and TRBJ2-2, with D perhaps TRBD1 (6 bases). The CDR3 is made up of 16 amino acids. From germline, CDR1 is SGDLS and CDR2 YYNGEE. Trimming shortened V by 3 bases and J by 1 base, and 13 bases separated the two germline ends. The CDR3 reads CASSASTGLNTGELFF. Here the CDR3 DNA reads TGTGCCAGCAGCGCGTCGACAGGCCTGAACACCGGGGAGCTGTTTTTT.

The chain couples TRBV28 to TRBJ1-2, with 7 bases matching TRBD1. Germline CDR1 is MDHEN and CDR2 is SYDVKM. The CDR3 has 15 amino acids. The V segment lost 5 bases and the J segment 6 bases; nucleotides outside the gene matches: 12. CDR3 sequence reads: CASSPGDRGYDGYTF. In nucleotides, the CDR3 is TGTGCCAGCAGTCCAGGGGACAGAGGATATGATGGCTACACCTTC.

This chain links TRBV27 with TRBJ2-1, with no clear D. Looked up from germline, CDR1 is MNHEY and CDR2 is SMNVEV (reference sequence). The germline V and J ends were trimmed by 3 bases and 7 bases, with 4 bases remaining between them. This CDR3 contains 11 residues. CDR3 in amino acids: CASSFGNEQFF. The CDR3 bases are TGTGCCAGCAGTTTCGGGAATGAGCAGTTCTTC.